This T cell receptor beta chain was found in a study of blood T cell repertoires in COVID-19. Overall study: The United States, Italy and Spain supplied acute and convalescent COVID-19 samples.

Trimming cost V 4 bases and J 5 bases, with 14 bases left between them. The CDR3 consists of 15 residues. From germline, CDR1 is LGHDT and CDR2 YNNKEL (reference sequence). Cohorts were assigned according to the clinical history that participants reported. The assay was immunoSEQ multiplex PCR, and TCRdb's table has in-frame clones only and misses some. Among 350,000 to 500,000 clones listed, more than 70% were seen once. Source material: PBMCs or T cells enriched from blood (not recorded which). The chain has TRBV3-1 (or the pseudogene TRBV3-2) and TRBJ1-4; the D gene is possibly TRBD1 (5 bases). The origin of this receptor is a woman aged 18-29 years who had been exposed to COVID-19. In DNA form, the CDR3 reads TGTGCCAGCAGCCCCAGCGGGGGGGGGAATGAAAAACTGTTTTTT. As protein: CASSPSGGGNEKLFF.